The 26 T cell receptor beta chains presented below share a single source sample, sequenced in a study of multiple sclerosis patients with progressive multifocal leukoencephalopathy. Produced via immunoSEQ multiplex PCR; TCRdb's table is partial and in-frame only. The sample lists about 25,000 clones; 91% were seen once. Specified time point: about 13 months of natalizumab therapy. Material: PBMCs, obtained from a patient treated with natalizumab. Source of these receptors: a young man with multiple sclerosis.

The chain carries TRBV9 and TRBJ2-3; 9 bases agree with TRBD2. This CDR3 region has 17 residues. Germline-derived CDR1 and CDR2 are SGDLS and YYNGEE. Unmatched junction bases numbered 7, after V lost 0 bases and J lost 2 bases. CDR3 sequence (DNA): TGTGCCAGCAGCGTAGGGCAAGGGACTAGCACCACAGATACGCAGTATTTT. Protein product: CASSVGQGTSTTDTQYF.

V usage is TRBV18 and J usage is TRBJ2-5; a possible D gene is TRBD1 (5 bases). CDR1 is KGHSH and CDR2 is LQKENI in the germline V gene. This CDR3 comprises 12 residues. The V and J ends lost 2 bases and 11 bases respectively, with 12 bases between them. CDR3 in DNA: TGTGCCAGCTCACCAGGTCAAGCAGGGCAGTACTTC. Translating gives CASSPGQAGQYF.

The chain links TRBV4-2 to TRBJ2-5, with 7 bases fitting TRBD2. The end of the DNA aligns better with TRBJ2-7, so the J call may be wrong. CDR1 and CDR2 (germline): LGHNA, YNFKEQ. The CDR3 is made up of 16 amino acids. The CDR3 bases are TGTGCCAGCAGCCAAGAAGTAAGCGGGATAACCTACGAGCAGTACTTC. Its protein product is CASSQEVSGITYEQYF.

This chain links TRBV11-3 with TRBJ1-1; weak D call: TRBD1 (6 bases). This CDR3 comprises 14 residues. The V and J ends lost 0 bases and 5 bases respectively, with 10 bases between them. The germline gives CDR1 SGHNT, CDR2 YENEEA. The CDR3 DNA sequence: TGTGCCAGCAGCTTAGAGGGGGGCGCAACTGAAGCTTTCTTT. It yields the protein CASSLEGGATEAFF. Full variable domain (rest looked up from reference TRBV11-3 and TRBJ1-1): EAGVVQSPRYKIIEKKQPVAFWCNPISGHNTLYWYLQNLGQGPELLIRYENEEAVDDSQLPKDRFSAERLKGVDSTLKIQPAELGDSAVYLCASSLEGGATEAFFGQGTRLTVV.

This clone was recorded once. V gene TRBV5-1 combines with J gene TRBJ1-1, with D tentatively TRBD1 (6 bases). V lost 4 bases and J 11 bases, leaving 18 bases between the germline ends. The CDR3 is 13 amino acids. In germline, CDR1 is SGHRS, CDR2 YFSETQ. CDR3 in DNA: TGCGCCAGCAGCATTGGACAGATGGGGACGGCTTTCTTT. Residues: CASSIGQMGTAFF.

The V and J genes are TRBV6-1 and TRBJ1-3; no clear D gene. The germline V and J ends were trimmed by 6 bases and 6 bases, with 9 bases remaining between them. This CDR3 region has 12 residues. Germline lookup yields CDR1 MNHNS and CDR2 SASEGT. CDR3 in amino acids: CASSDLTNTIYF. Written as DNA, the CDR3 is TGTGCCAGCAGCGACCTCACAAACACCATATATTTT.

V usage is TRBV27 and J usage is TRBJ2-7; no clear D. The V end lost 2 bases, the J end lost 7 bases, and 12 bases lay between the germline ends. Germline V lookup: CDR1 MNHEY, CDR2 SMNVEV (reference sequence). The CDR3 is 13 amino acids. This CDR3 is CASSLRSRTEQYV. The DNA of the CDR3 is TGTGCCAGCAGTTTAAGGTCCAGGACGGAGCAGTACGTC.

The chain recombines TRBV9 with TRBJ2-5, with D hard to call. V was trimmed by 0 bases and J by 2 bases, leaving 8 bases between them. Germline CDR1 reads SGDLS; CDR2 reads YYNGEE. This CDR3 spans 14 amino acids. The CDR3 region has the DNA TGTGCCAGCAGCGTAGGGAACAGACAAGAGACCCAGTACTTC. Translation gives CASSVGNRQETQYF. Looking up the rest from reference TRBV9 and TRBJ2-5 gives the full variable domain: DSGVTQTPKHLITATGQRVTLRCSPRSGDLSVYWYQQSLDQGLQFLIQYYNGEERAKGNILERFSAQQFPDLHSELNLSSLELGDSALYFCASSVGNRQETQYFGPGTRLLVL.

The genes are TRBV5-7 and TRBJ2-1, with 16 bases that match TRBD2. TRBV5-7 is an open reading frame whose function is uncertain. With 5 bases clipped from V and 2 bases from J, the junction kept 7 bases outside the gene matches. The CDR3 spans 18 residues. DNA of the CDR3: TGTGCCAGCAGGGCGGGACTAGCGGGAGGGCCCCCCTACAATGAGCAGTTCTTC. This sequence encodes CASRAGLAGGPPYNEQFF.

The chain employs TRBV6-5 and TRBJ1-6; TRBD1 agrees at 9 bases. The CDR3 is made up of 13 amino acids. Germline CDR1 and CDR2: MNHEY and SVGAGI. V lost 9 bases and J lost 7; bases outside the gene matches: 4. The CDR3 is CASRDRVNSPLHF. The CDR3 region has the DNA TGTGCCAGTAGGGACAGGGTGAATTCACCCCTCCACTTT.

The chain combines TRBV5-1 with TRBJ1-2, with D perhaps TRBD1 (5 bases). CDR1 and CDR2 from the germline V gene are SGHRS and YFSETQ. The V and J ends lost 4 bases and 1 base respectively, with 8 bases between them. The CDR3 has 13 residues. The CDR3 spells CASSTDSNYGYTF. The CDR3 nucleotides read TGCGCCAGCAGCACCGACAGTAACTATGGCTACACCTTC.

Regarding this clone: Germline is not matched at one junction end, which may reflect a read error. This same CDR3 is encoded by further DNA sequences in the sample. The genes are TRBV12-5 and TRBJ2-1, with 14 bases that match TRBD2. CDR1 is LGHNT and CDR2 is FRNRAP in the germline V gene. The CDR3 consists of 17 residues. Here the CDR3 DNA reads TGTGCTAGTGGGTTGGTAGCGGGACTAGCGGGAGTATTGGTGCAGTTCTTC. It codes for CASGLVAGLAGVLVQFF. Complete variable domain (other parts from reference TRBV12-5 and TRBJ2-1): DARVTQTPRHKVTEMGQEVTMRCQPILGHNTVFWYRQTMMQGLELLAYFRNRAPLDDSGMPKDRFSAEMPDATLATLKIQPSEPRDSAVYFCASGLVAGLAGVLVQFFGPGTRLTVL.

The chain recombines TRBV5-4 with TRBJ2-5; the match to TRBD2 covers 12 bases. Germline CDR1 and CDR2: SGHNT and YYREEE (reference sequence). This CDR3 is 16 amino acids long. The J segment lost 3 bases and the V segment lost 0 bases, leaving 3 bases of the junction unmatched. CDR3 amino acids: CASSLARTSGKETQYF. The CDR3 region has the DNA TGTGCCAGCAGCTTGGCTCGGACTAGCGGGAAAGAGACCCAGTACTTC. Looking up the rest from reference TRBV5-4 and TRBJ2-5 gives the full variable domain: ETGVTQSPTHLIKTRGQQVTLRCSSQSGHNTVSWYQQALGQGPQFIFQYYREEENGRGNFPPRFSGLQFPNYSSELNVNALELDDSALYLCASSLARTSGKETQYFGPGTRLLVL.

The V call is TRBV5-8, the J call TRBJ2-3; tentative D call: TRBD1 (5 bases). The CDR3 has 16 amino acids. Trimming took 5 bases from V and 2 from J, leaving 18 bases between them. The germline CDR1 and CDR2 sequences are SGHTS and YDEGEE. This CDR3 is CASRPLQDQSTDTQYF. The CDR3 nucleotides read TGTGCCAGCAGACCGTTACAGGACCAGTCCACAGATACGCAGTATTTT.

The chain couples TRBV7-2 to TRBJ1-2; D is ambiguous. The CDR3 is 14 amino acids. Germline V lookup: CDR1 SGHTA, CDR2 FQGNSA. V lost 1 base and J lost 5, with 11 bases in between. The CDR3 is CASSLGAGRYGYTF. CDR3 in DNA: TGTGCCAGCAGCTTAGGGGCCGGGCGTTATGGCTACACCTTC.

The V gene is TRBV27, the J gene TRBJ1-2; 7 bases are shared with TRBD1. The CDR3 spans 13 residues. Germline V gene sequence: CDR1 MNHEY, CDR2 SMNVEV (reference sequence). Trimming cost V 3 bases and J 7 bases; bases outside gene matches: 5. The CDR3 here is CASSFDRVGGYTF. Here the CDR3 DNA reads TGTGCCAGCAGTTTCGACAGGGTCGGTGGCTACACCTTC.

CDR3 sequence (DNA): TGTGCCAGCAGTTATCTTTGGGGCACAGATACGCAGTATTTT. Encoded protein: CASSYLWGTDTQYF. The chain couples TRBV6-5 to TRBJ2-3; D is unresolved. CDR1 is MNHEY and CDR2 is SVGAGI in the germline V gene. V dropped 3 bases and J dropped 1 base, with 8 bases sitting between them. The CDR3 is made up of 14 amino acids.

A remark on this clone: A read error may produce the germline difference seen at one junction end. The CDR3 reads CASKGQGTQYF. CDR3 sequence (DNA): TGTGCCAGCAAAGGGCAAGGGACCCAGTACTTC. The genes are TRBV27 and TRBJ2-5; no clear D gene. Germline CDR1 and CDR2: MNHEY and SMNVEV (reference sequence). CDR3 length equals 11 residues.

The V call is TRBV12-2, the J call TRBJ2-7; whether TRBD1, the table's D call, matches the DNA was not checked. TRBV12-2 is designated a pseudogene. This CDR3 is built from 14 residues. The CDR3 coding sequence is TGTGCAAATCGCTTACTTCAGGGGGCAGACGAGCAGTACGTC. The encoded protein is CANRLLQGADEQYV.

The J gene is TRBJ2-5, the V gene TRBV7-9; D possibly corresponds to TRBD1 (5 bases). Matching the DNA end better, TRBJ2-7 makes the J call doubtful. Looked up from germline, CDR1 is SEHNR and CDR2 is FQNEAQ (reference sequence). CDR3 length: 13 amino acids. CDR3 sequence: CASSYRSTYEQYF. The CDR3, as DNA: TGTGCCAGCAGCTACAGGTCCACCTACGAGCAGTACTTC.

This chain links TRBV5-4 with TRBJ2-3, with TRBD2 as a possible D gene (5 bases). This CDR3 has 15 residues. V lost 0 bases and J lost 1, with 9 bases in between. From germline, CDR1 is SGHNT and CDR2 YYREEE (reference sequence). The CDR3 DNA follows: TGTGCCAGCAGCTTGGGAGGACTTCGCACAGATACGCAGTATTTT. This translates into CASSLGGLRTDTQYF. The full variable domain, with the rest looked up from reference TRBV5-4 and TRBJ2-3, is ETGVTQSPTHLIKTRGQQVTLRCSSQSGHNTVSWYQQALGQGPQFIFQYYREEENGRGNFPPRFSGLQFPNYSSELNVNALELDDSALYLCASSLGGLRTDTQYFGPGTRLTVL.

The genes are TRBV29-1 and TRBJ2-3; possibly TRBD2 for D (6 bases). The V gene lost 6 bases and the J gene lost 0 bases, with 16 bases spanning the gap. The germline CDR1 and CDR2 sequences are SQVTM and ANQGSEA. This CDR3 has 15 residues. In DNA form, the CDR3 reads TGCAGCGTCGCTTGGAGCGGGCTTAGCACAGATACGCAGTATTTT. This codes for CSVAWSGLSTDTQYF.

The genes are TRBV11-3 and TRBJ1-3; D unresolved. This CDR3 region has 15 residues. The V gene lost 3 bases and the J gene lost 2 bases, with 11 bases spanning the gap. Germline CDR1 and CDR2: SGHNT and YENEEA. In nucleotides, the CDR3 is TGTGCCAGCAGCTTGGAGGGCTTAACTGGAAACACCATATATTTT. It is translated as CASSLEGLTGNTIYF.

In this sample, this clone turned up a few times. V and J are TRBV19 and TRBJ1-1; 7 nucleotides match TRBD1. CDR1 and CDR2 (germline): LNHDA, SQIVND (reference sequence). The CDR3 consists of 12 residues. Losses at the gene ends were 7 bases for V and 4 bases for J; bases not matched to a gene: 3. CDR3 sequence: CASKTGSTEAFF. DNA for the CDR3: TGTGCCAGTAAGACAGGGTCCACTGAAGCTTTCTTT. Supplemented by reference TRBV19 and TRBJ1-1, the full variable domain reads DGGITQSPKYLFRKEGQNVTLSCEQNLNHDAMYWYRQDPGQGLRLIYYSQIVNDFQKGDIAEGYSVSREKKESFPLTVTSAQKNPTAFYLCASKTGSTEAFFGQGTRLTVV.

V is TRBV4-1 and J is TRBJ2-1; TRBD2 matches at 8 bases. Trimming removed 4 bases from V and 0 bases from J; junction bases left unmatched: 8. This CDR3 is 17 amino acids long. Germline V CDR1 and CDR2: MGHRA, YSYEKL. The CDR3 region is CASSRSASGSSYNEQFF. CDR3 nucleotides: TGCGCCAGCAGCCGCTCGGCCAGCGGGAGCTCCTACAATGAGCAGTTCTTC.

The V call is TRBV28, the J call TRBJ1-2; D is possibly TRBD1 (6 bases). Trimming cost V 8 bases and J 0 bases, with 16 bases left between them. Germline-derived CDR1 and CDR2 are MDHEN and SYDVKM. The CDR3 is 15 amino acids. CDR3 DNA: TGTGCCAGCTGTTACCGGGACATCACTAACTATGGCTACACCTTC. Translated, it gives CASCYRDITNYGYTF.